At least ten counts were recorded for the clone carrying this TCR beta chain. Antigen specificity is unknown. This sample is part of a study of T cells in Graves' hyperthyroidism and ophthalmopathy. Amplified TCR beta CDR3 regions derived from RNA transcripts. First-round RT-PCR with HTBI primers amplified the TCR CDR3 region. TCRdb fed the multiplex PCR reads into MiXCR, producing one record per CDR3 protein. The repertoire consists of about 700,000 distinct CDR3 sequences, with about 45% occurring once and the leading ten covering less than 9%. Findings of the study overall: Ophthalmopathy stood apart from stable hyperthyroidism in a 13 V-J model. The blood repertoire included most of the expanded thyroid clonotypes above 0.001.

Patients were excluded because of uncontrolled infection, other autoimmune disease, pregnancy or lactation. Germline V gene sequence: CDR1 SEHNR, CDR2 FQNEAQ (reference sequence). The CDR3 totals 12 residues. V lost 7 bases and J lost 1, with 7 bases in between. This rearrangement joins TRBV7-9 to TRBJ1-1; D not certain. This clonotype was sampled from an adult man with Graves' disease, either hyperthyroidism or ophthalmopathy (not recorded which). Sequenced input: peripheral blood or thyroid tissue (not recorded which). The CDR3 bases are TGTGCCAGCAATGGGGAGAACACTGAAGCTTTCTTT. It codes for CASNGENTEAFF.